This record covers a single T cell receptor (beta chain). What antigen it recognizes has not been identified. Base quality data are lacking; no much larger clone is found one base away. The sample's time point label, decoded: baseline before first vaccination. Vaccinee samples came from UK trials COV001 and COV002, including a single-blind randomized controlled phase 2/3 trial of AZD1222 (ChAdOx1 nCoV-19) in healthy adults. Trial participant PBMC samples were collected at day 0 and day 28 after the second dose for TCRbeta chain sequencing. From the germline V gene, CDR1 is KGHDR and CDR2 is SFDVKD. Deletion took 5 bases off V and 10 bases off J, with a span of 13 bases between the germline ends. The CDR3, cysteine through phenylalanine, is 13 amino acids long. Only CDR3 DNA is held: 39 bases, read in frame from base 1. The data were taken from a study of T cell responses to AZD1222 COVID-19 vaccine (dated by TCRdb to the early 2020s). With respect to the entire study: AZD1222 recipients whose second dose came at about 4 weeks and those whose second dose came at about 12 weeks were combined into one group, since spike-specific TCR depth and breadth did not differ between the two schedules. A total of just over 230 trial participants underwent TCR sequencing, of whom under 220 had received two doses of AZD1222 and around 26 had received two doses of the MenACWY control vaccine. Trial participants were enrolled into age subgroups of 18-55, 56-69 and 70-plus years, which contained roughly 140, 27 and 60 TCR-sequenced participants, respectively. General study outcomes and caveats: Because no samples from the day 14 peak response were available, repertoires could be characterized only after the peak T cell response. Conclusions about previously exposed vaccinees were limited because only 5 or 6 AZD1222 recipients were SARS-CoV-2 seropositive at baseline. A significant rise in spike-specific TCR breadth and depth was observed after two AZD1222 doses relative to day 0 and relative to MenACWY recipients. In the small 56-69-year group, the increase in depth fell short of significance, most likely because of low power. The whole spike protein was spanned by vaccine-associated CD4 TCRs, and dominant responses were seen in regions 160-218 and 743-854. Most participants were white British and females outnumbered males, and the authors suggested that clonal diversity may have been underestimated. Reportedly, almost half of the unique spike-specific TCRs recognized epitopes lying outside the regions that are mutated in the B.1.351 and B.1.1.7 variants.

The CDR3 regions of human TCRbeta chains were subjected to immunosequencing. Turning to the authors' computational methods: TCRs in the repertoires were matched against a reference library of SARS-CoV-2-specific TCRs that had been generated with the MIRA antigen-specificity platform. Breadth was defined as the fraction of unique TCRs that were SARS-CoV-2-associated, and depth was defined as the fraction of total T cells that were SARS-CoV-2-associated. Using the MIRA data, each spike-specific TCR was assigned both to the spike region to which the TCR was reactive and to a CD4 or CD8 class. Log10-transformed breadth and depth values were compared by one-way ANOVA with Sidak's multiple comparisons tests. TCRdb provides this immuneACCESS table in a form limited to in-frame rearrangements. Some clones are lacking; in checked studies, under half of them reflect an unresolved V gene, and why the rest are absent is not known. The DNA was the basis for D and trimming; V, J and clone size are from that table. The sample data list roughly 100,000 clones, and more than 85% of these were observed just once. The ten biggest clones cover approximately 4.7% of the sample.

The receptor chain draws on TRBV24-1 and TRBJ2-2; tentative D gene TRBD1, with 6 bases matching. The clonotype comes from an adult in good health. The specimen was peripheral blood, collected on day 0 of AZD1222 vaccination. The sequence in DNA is TGTGCCACCAGTGGGGGGCCCGGCTTGGAGCTGTTTTTT. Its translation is CATSGGPGLELFF.